Listed here are 22 T cell receptor beta chains from one sample, sequenced in a study of identical twins. TCRdb recomputed calls from the 5' RACE reads with MiXCR, one row per CDR3 protein. The table includes about 300,000 distinct CDR3 sequences, more than 9% detected once. These same records also appear under a second study, on yellow fever vaccine responses in identical twins.

Specimen: CD8+ T cells sorted from blood. The receptors come from a woman aged 18-30 years in good health.

The chain links TRBV7-9 to TRBJ2-1; TRBD2 matches at 8 bases. Germline assignment: CDR1 SEHNR and CDR2 FQNEAQ (reference sequence). This CDR3 is built from 14 residues. J lost 7 bases, V lost 4 bases, and 6 bases had no gene match. This CDR3 reads CASSSGLAWNEQFF. DNA of the CDR3: TGTGCCAGCAGCTCTGGACTAGCCTGGAATGAGCAGTTCTTC.

The chain uses TRBV7-3 and TRBJ2-3, with TRBD2 matching 8 bases. Germline V lookup: CDR1 SGHTA, CDR2 FQGTGA. This CDR3 spans 16 amino acids. V shed 3 bases, J shed 3 bases, and the junction held 8 bases outside the gene matches. The CDR3 spells CASSFGAGGGTDTQYF. As DNA, the CDR3 is TGTGCCAGCAGCTTCGGGGCGGGAGGAGGAACAGATACGCAGTATTTT.

This clonotype was observed at least ten times. The V call is TRBV3-1, the J call TRBJ2-7; TRBD1 agrees at 7 bases. Looked up from germline, CDR1 is LGHDT and CDR2 is YNNKEL (reference sequence). The CDR3 covers 16 residues. V shed 5 bases and J 3 bases; nucleotides not matched to a gene: 13. The CDR3 DNA reads as TGTGCCAGCAGCAAGAGCCCGACAGGGTTTCTCTACGAGCAGTACTTC. Translation: CASSKSPTGFLYEQYF.

This clonotype was counted a few times. The chain recombines TRBV25-1 with TRBJ2-5; D ambiguous. The CDR3 consists of 13 residues. CDR1 MGHDK and CDR2 SYGVNS come from the germline V gene. Trimming took off 3 bases at V and 0 bases at J, with 5 bases between the two ends. As DNA, the CDR3 is TGTGCCAGCAGTGAGGGAAACCAAGAGACCCAGTACTTC. Its translation is CASSEGNQETQYF.

This clonotype was counted only a few times. The rearrangement links TRBV9 to TRBJ2-2, with 13 bases lining up with TRBD2. The J segment lost 1 base and the V segment lost 0 bases, leaving 3 bases of the junction unmatched. The CDR3 covers 18 residues. Germline CDR1 SGDLS, CDR2 YYNGEE. CDR3 sequence (DNA): TGTGCCAGCAGCGTAGCCCGACTAGCGGGAGGGAACACCGGGGAGCTGTTTTTT. This sequence encodes CASSVARLAGGNTGELFF.

This clonotype was picked up a small number of times. The V call is TRBV12-3 or TRBV12-4, the J call TRBJ2-1, with 7 bases fitting TRBD2. This CDR3 region has 15 residues. After removal of 7 bases from V and 2 bases from J, the junction contained 8 bases not matched to a gene. The CDR3 DNA reads as TGTGCCAGCACTCCGGGCAGCGGGACCTACAATGAGCAGTTCTTC. This translates into CASTPGSGTYNEQFF.

This chain uses TRBV6-6 with TRBJ1-1, with D hard to call. Looked up from germline, CDR1 is MNHNY and CDR2 is SVGAGI (reference sequence). The CDR3 loop spans 12 amino acids. The germline V and J ends were trimmed by 2 bases and 7 bases, with 8 bases remaining between them. CDR3 sequence: CASSYRGYEAFF. The CDR3 DNA reads as TGTGCCAGCAGTTACCGAGGCTATGAAGCTTTCTTT.

The chain is built from TRBV5-5 and TRBJ2-1; no clear D gene. V was pared by 0 bases and J by 2 bases, with 12 bases between. Looked up from germline, CDR1 is SGHKS and CDR2 is YYEKEE (reference sequence). CDR3 length equals 16 residues. The CDR3 sequence is CASSLAGVSPYNEQFF. The CDR3 DNA reads as TGTGCCAGCAGCTTGGCCGGTGTTAGCCCCTACAATGAGCAGTTCTTC.

In its sample, this clonotype was seen a few times. The chain couples TRBV6-2 or TRBV6-3 to TRBJ1-1; 9 positions agree with TRBD1. V was clipped by 5 bases and J by 3 bases; unmatched bases: 7. Germline V gene data show CDR1 as MNHEY and CDR2 as SVGEGT. The CDR3 consists of 15 residues. DNA for the CDR3: TGTGCCAGCAGTCCCGACAGGGGGAGAGACACTGAAGCTTTCTTT. This translates into CASSPDRGRDTEAFF.

The V call is TRBV27, the J call TRBJ2-7, with 9 bases that match TRBD2. Germline V gene data show CDR1 as MNHEY and CDR2 as SMNVEV (reference sequence). The CDR3 sequence is 15 residues long. V trimming: 3 bases; J trimming: 4 bases; junction bases outside the gene matches: 7. For the CDR3, the DNA is TGTGCCAGCAGTTTTTCGGTAGCGGGAGTTTACGAGCAGTACTTC. Translation: CASSFSVAGVYEQYF.

This clonotype has only a few counts. The chain recombines TRBV28 with TRBJ2-1; no clear D. The CDR3 sequence is 12 residues long. V lost 10 bases to trimming and J lost 4 bases, with 11 bases between them. The germline CDR1 and CDR2 sequences are MDHEN and SYDVKM. In DNA form, the CDR3 reads TGTGCCACCCTGAGAGGTTACAATGAGCAGTTCTTC. This translates into CATLRGYNEQFF.

This clonotype has just a few counts. The gene calls are TRBV4-1 and TRBJ2-7, with unresolved D. The CDR3 extends over 15 amino acids. Germline V gives CDR1 MGHRA, CDR2 YSYEKL. V gave up 3 bases and J gave up 2 bases, with 14 bases separating them. The chain's CDR3 is CASSQVTEETYEQYF. In DNA form, the CDR3 reads TGCGCCAGCAGCCAGGTGACCGAAGAAACCTACGAGCAGTACTTC.

This clonotype was counted a few times. This chain links TRBV15 with TRBJ2-7; D may be TRBD2 (6 bases). Trimming removed 1 base at V and 0 bases at J, with 16 bases between. The V gene's germline CDR1 is LNHNV and CDR2 YYDKDF (reference sequence). CDR3 length: 17 amino acids. CDR3 amino acids: CATSRASSETTSYEQYF. The DNA of the CDR3 is TGTGCCACCAGCAGAGCCTCTAGCGAGACTACCTCCTACGAGCAGTACTTC.

This clonotype showed up just a few times. The J gene is TRBJ2-2, the V gene TRBV20-1, with a weak D call TRBD1 (5 bases). The V and J ends lost 4 bases and 0 bases respectively, with 9 bases between them. Germline assignment: CDR1 DFQATT and CDR2 SNEGSKA (reference sequence). The CDR3 has 14 amino acids. CDR3 nucleotide sequence: TGCAGTGCTACCCCGGACACGAACACCGGGGAGCTGTTTTTT. This codes for CSATPDTNTGELFF.

This clonotype appeared a few times. V is TRBV4-1 and J is TRBJ2-4; no firm D call. Germline loops: CDR1 MGHRA, CDR2 YSYEKL. CDR3 size: 14 residues. V was pared by 0 bases and J by 8 bases, with 11 bases between. CDR3 bases: TGCGCCAGCAGCCAAGATGGGTCTAGAGACATTCAGTACTTC. Translated, it gives CASSQDGSRDIQYF.

The genes are TRBV4-1 and TRBJ2-3; 10 bases are a match to TRBD1. The junction had 16 bases not matched to a gene; V was cut back by 4 bases and J by 3 bases. Germline V gives CDR1 MGHRA, CDR2 YSYEKL. CDR3 size: 19 residues. The CDR3 DNA reads TGCGCCAGCAGCCTGGTTAGACAGGGGGCCGGGAGGCCGACAGATACGCAGTATTTT. It is translated as CASSLVRQGAGRPTDTQYF.

J is TRBJ1-6 and V is TRBV7-6; D call uncertain. Germline V CDR1 and CDR2: SGHVS, FNYEAQ. V lost 5 bases, J lost 9 bases, and 14 bases lay in between. The CDR3 has 14 residues. The CDR3 region has the DNA TGTGCCAGCAGCCACGACCCTACGATTTCACCCCTCCACTTT. Amino acid sequence: CASSHDPTISPLHF.

The V call is TRBV6-5, the J call TRBJ2-7; no clear D gene. The CDR3 totals 17 residues. Per germline, CDR1 MNHEY and CDR2 SVGAGI. V was trimmed by 0 bases and J by 0 bases, leaving 15 bases between them. CDR3 DNA sequence: TGTGCCAGCAGTTACTCGGTTGGTCAGGAGCTCTCCTACGAGCAGTACTTC. Protein: CASSYSVGQELSYEQYF.

This clonotype was seen many times. The rearrangement uses TRBV20-1 and TRBJ1-2, with 7 positions matching TRBD1. The CDR3 is made up of 11 amino acids. The germline gives CDR1 DFQATT, CDR2 SNEGSKA (reference sequence). Trimming at V came to 3 bases and at J to 7 bases, leaving 2 bases not matched to a gene. The CDR3 region has the DNA TGCAGTGCTAGGACAGGGTCTGGCTACACCTTC. Translating it yields CSARTGSGYTF.

This clonotype was seen many times. CDR3 DNA: TGTGCCAGCAGTTACTCGGCTGCGCGGAGCACAGATACGCAGTATTTT. Translation gives CASSYSAARSTDTQYF. The J gene is TRBJ2-3, the V gene TRBV6-5; D is ambiguous. The CDR3 is made up of 16 amino acids. V lost 0 bases and J lost 0, with 10 bases in between. CDR1 is MNHEY and CDR2 is SVGAGI in the germline V gene.

The chain is built from TRBV6-5 and TRBJ2-7; 8 bases are shared with TRBD2. The V gene end was trimmed by 0 bases and the J gene end by 2 bases; junction bases not matched to a gene: 6. The CDR3 length is 16 residues. Germline V gene lookup returns CDR1 MNHEY and CDR2 SVGAGI. CDR3 sequence reads: CASSYSAGVQTYEQYF. CDR3 in DNA: TGTGCCAGCAGTTACTCAGCGGGGGTCCAAACCTACGAGCAGTACTTC.

The V gene is TRBV7-9, the J gene TRBJ2-4, with D hard to call. The CDR3 extends over 14 amino acids. CDR1 SEHNR and CDR2 FQNEAQ come from the germline V gene (reference sequence). Trimming took off 5 bases at V and 8 bases at J, with 16 bases between the two ends. CDR3 sequence reads: CASSHERARDIQYF. Written as DNA, the CDR3 is TGTGCCAGCAGCCACGAAAGGGCCAGAGACATTCAGTACTTC.